This TCR beta chain was sequenced during a study of tumor-infiltrating lymphocytes in primary liver carcinoma. On this clonotype: A much larger clone differs from this one at a single base, so this may be a read error.

Germline V lookup: CDR1 SGHVS, CDR2 FQNEAQ. Trimming removed 4 bases at V and 5 bases at J, with 11 bases between. The CDR3 is made up of 13 amino acids. A primer in the constant region served to generate TCR beta cDNA from roughly 520 ng of total RNA. It was through three nested multiplex PCR rounds of slightly modified ARM-PCR that TCR beta libraries arose. TRBV1-TRBV30 forward primers paired with a C-beta reverse primer were used in the first two PCR rounds, which ran approximately 10 cycles each. A single record per CDR3 protein comes from TCRdb applying MiXCR to the multiplex PCR reads. Found here are over 75,000 distinct CDR3 sequences, approximately 68% of them singletons; the top ten hold 27%. From unsorted bulk tissue weighing roughly 19-32 mg, DNA and RNA were co-extracted.

The TCR sequence derives from a man in his forties with primary liver carcinoma and hepatitis B virus infection. The chain carries TRBV7-8 and TRBJ2-5; no clear D gene. The specimen sequenced was tumor-adjacent normal liver tissue. DNA for the CDR3: TGTGCCAGCAGCTCCGAAGTCGGGGAGACCCAGTACTTC. It codes for CASSSEVGETQYF.